The 26 T cell receptor beta chains in this list originate from one sample, sequenced in a study of T-cell memory formation after mild COVID-19. Using its own MiXCR run on the 5' RACE reads, TCRdb lists one record per CDR3 protein. The table lists 470,000 or so distinct CDR3 sequences, about 20% of them singletons. Specimen: PBMCs or a T cell subset sorted from them (not recorded which). All receptors come from an adult woman who had mild COVID-19 (a few samples of this study predate the infection). Cell type and time point are not known.

This clonotype was detected a few times. The chain couples TRBV12-3 or TRBV12-4 to TRBJ1-4; 7 bases are a match to TRBD1. The junction had 5 bases not matched to a gene; V was cut back by 4 bases and J by 3 bases. This CDR3 is built from 15 residues. CDR3 region: CASSSPRGANEKLFF. The CDR3 DNA sequence: TGTGCCAGCAGTTCCCCCAGGGGGGCTAATGAAAAACTGTTTTTT.

This clonotype was seen a handful of times. J is TRBJ1-2 and V is TRBV5-5, with D perhaps TRBD1 (5 bases). Trimming removed 4 bases at V and 12 bases at J, with 16 bases between. Germline CDR1 is SGHKS and CDR2 is YYEKEE (reference sequence). This CDR3 has 12 residues. The CDR3 sequence is CASSDSRDQHTF. In nucleotides, the CDR3 is TGTGCCAGCAGCGACTCCAGGGACCAGCACACCTTC.

The V gene is TRBV5-1, the J gene TRBJ1-6, with D unclear. The ends were cut back, 9 bases at V and 7 bases at J, with 8 bases in the middle. Germline values: CDR1 SGHRS, CDR2 YFSETQ. There are 11 residues in the CDR3. As DNA, the CDR3 is TGCGCCACCGGACCCAATTCACCCCTCCACTTT. It encodes CATGPNSPLHF.

The chain carries TRBV6-5 and TRBJ1-2; no clear D gene. The ends were cut back, 2 bases at V and 4 bases at J, with 14 bases in the middle. The length of the CDR3 is 15 residues. The germline gives CDR1 MNHEY, CDR2 SVGAGI. The CDR3 DNA is TGTGCCAGCAGTTACGATACCACACGGGGCTATGGCTACACCTTC. It encodes CASSYDTTRGYGYTF.

In its sample, this clonotype was seen a few times. The chain uses TRBV12-3 or TRBV12-4 and TRBJ2-3, with D possibly being TRBD1 (6 bases). This CDR3 comprises 15 residues. The V gene lost 5 bases and the J gene lost 4 bases, with 16 bases spanning the gap. DNA of the CDR3: TGTGCCAGCAGTCCCACAGGGAACGGGGCAGATACGCAGTATTTT. Amino acids: CASSPTGNGADTQYF.

The chain links TRBV4-2 to TRBJ2-1, with 9 bases matching TRBD1. This CDR3 comprises 16 residues. The J segment lost 5 bases and the V segment lost 4 bases, leaving 9 bases of the junction unmatched. In germline, CDR1 is LGHNA, CDR2 YNFKEQ. CDR3 DNA sequence: TGTGCCAGCAGCCTTTCCGGGACAGGGTTAAACAATGAGCAGTTCTTC. Its translation is CASSLSGTGLNNEQFF.

The V and J genes are TRBV2 and TRBJ2-3, with D maybe TRBD2 (5 bases). This CDR3 spans 15 amino acids. V lost 9 bases to trimming and J lost 7 bases, with 23 bases between them. Germline V gene lookup returns CDR1 SNHLY and CDR2 FYNNEI. In nucleotides, the CDR3 is TGTGCCAGTGGAATGAGAAGGGCTCGAGGGAATACGCAGTATTTT. Its protein product is CASGMRRARGNTQYF.

The CDR3 here is CASSFLSRTLSNQPQHF. The CDR3 DNA is TGTGCCAGCAGCTTTTTATCACGTACATTAAGCAATCAGCCCCAGCATTTT. The gene calls are TRBV7-2 and TRBJ1-5; D not certain. The CDR3 runs 17 residues. Trimming took 3 bases from V and 1 from J, leaving 16 bases between them. Germline loops: CDR1 SGHTA, CDR2 FQGNSA. Filled out from reference TRBV7-2 and TRBJ1-5, the complete variable domain reads GAGVSQSPSNKVTEKGKDVELRCDPISGHTALYWYRQSLGQGLEFLIYFQGNSAPDKSGLPSDRFSAERTGGSVSTLTIQRTQQEDSAVYLCASSFLSRTLSNQPQHFGDGTRLSIL.

This clonotype turned up a few times. The rearrangement uses TRBV5-8 and TRBJ1-2, with 10 bases that match TRBD1. Trimming cost V 4 bases and J 8 bases; bases outside gene matches: 14. The CDR3 length is 16 residues. CDR1 and CDR2 (germline): SGHTS, YDEGEE. CDR3 region: CASSPGTGASGGGYTF. The DNA for the CDR3 is TGTGCCAGCAGCCCCGGGACAGGGGCCTCTGGGGGAGGCTACACCTTC.

This clonotype was found a few times. This chain uses TRBV5-1 with TRBJ1-2; no reliable D call. The CDR3 is 13 amino acids. Germline V gives CDR1 SGHRS, CDR2 YFSETQ. V dropped 0 bases and J dropped 7 bases, with 10 bases sitting between them. CDR3 amino acids: CASSLGPGGGYTF. DNA of the CDR3: TGCGCCAGCAGCTTGGGCCCGGGTGGTGGCTACACCTTC.

This clonotype was recorded a few times. The V gene is TRBV24-1, the J gene TRBJ2-1; D possibly corresponds to TRBD1 (6 bases). V lost 2 bases and J lost 5, with 15 bases in between. CDR3 length: 16 residues. Germline CDR1 and CDR2: KGHDR and SFDVKD. The CDR3 loop reads CATSDYTGPGDNEQFF. CDR3 nucleotides: TGTGCCACCAGTGATTATACAGGGCCAGGGGACAATGAGCAGTTCTTC.

This clonotype was seen more than once but under ten times. The rearrangement joins TRBV19 to TRBJ2-1, with 8 bases lining up with TRBD2. The CDR3 extends over 14 amino acids. The V gene end was trimmed by 5 bases and the J gene end by 4 bases; junction bases not matched to a gene: 4. Germline lookup yields CDR1 LNHDA and CDR2 SQIVND (reference sequence). The CDR3 here is CASSDGGDYNEQFF. The CDR3 DNA reads TGTGCCAGTAGTGACGGGGGGGATTACAATGAGCAGTTCTTC. Full variable domain (remainder filled in from reference TRBV19 and TRBJ2-1): DGGITQSPKYLFRKEGQNVTLSCEQNLNHDAMYWYRQDPGQGLRLIYYSQIVNDFQKGDIAEGYSVSREKKESFPLTVTSAQKNPTAFYLCASSDGGDYNEQFFGPGTRLTVL.

This chain joins TRBV5-5 and TRBJ2-2; D might be TRBD1 (7 bases). The CDR3 length is 14 residues. V was cut by 5 bases and J by 6 bases, with 14 bases left in between. Per germline, CDR1 SGHKS and CDR2 YYEKEE (reference sequence). For the CDR3, the DNA is TGTGCCAGCAGGCCTCAGGGGGAGGCCGGGGAGCTGTTTTTT. Translating it yields CASRPQGEAGELFF.

The sample holds many counts of this clonotype. The rearrangement uses TRBV21-1 and TRBJ2-1. TRBV21-1 is a pseudogene. The CDR3 has 18 amino acids. CDR3 residues: CASSKASRVLWSYNEQFF. DNA of the CDR3: TGTGCCAGCAGCAAAGCGTCAAGGGTTCTTTGGTCCTACAATGAGCAGTTCTTC.

The chain is built from TRBV4-1 and TRBJ1-1, with D hard to call. The CDR3 length is 12 residues. Trimming shortened V by 5 bases and J by 1 base, and 5 bases separated the two germline ends. CDR1 and CDR2 (germline): MGHRA, YSYEKL. CDR3 residues: CASSETNTEAFF. CDR3 nucleotide sequence: TGCGCCAGCAGCGAAACGAACACTGAAGCTTTCTTT.

The sample holds many counts of this clonotype. The V and J genes are TRBV24-1 and TRBJ2-1, with 10 bases fitting TRBD1. The V segment lost 2 bases and the J segment 5 bases; nucleotides outside the gene matches: 5. The CDR3 sequence is 16 residues long. Germline loops: CDR1 KGHDR, CDR2 SFDVKD. Here the CDR3 DNA reads TGTGCCACCAGTGATTGGACAGGGGGACCGCACAATGAGCAGTTCTTC. Translated, it gives CATSDWTGGPHNEQFF.

The chain uses TRBV18 and TRBJ2-7, with 10 bases matching TRBD1. This CDR3 region has 16 residues. The junction had 5 bases not matched to a gene; V was cut back by 3 bases and J by 0 bases. Germline CDR1 and CDR2: KGHSH and LQKENI. The CDR3 here is CASSPRQGAISYEQYF. DNA for the CDR3: TGTGCCAGCTCACCGCGACAGGGGGCGATCTCCTACGAGCAGTACTTC.

The V and J genes are TRBV30 and TRBJ2-1; the match to TRBD2 covers 11 bases. The CDR3 runs 15 residues. V shed 1 base, J shed 7 bases, and the junction held 6 bases outside the gene matches. CDR1 is GTSNPN and CDR2 is SVGIG in the germline V gene (reference sequence). The CDR3 bases are TGTGCCTGGAGTGGCCGTAGCGGGAGGGCAAATGAGCAGTTCTTC. As protein: CAWSGRSGRANEQFF. Full variable domain (remainder filled in from reference TRBV30 and TRBJ2-1): SQTIHQWPATLVQPVGSPLSLECTVEGTSNPNLYWYRQAAGRGLQLLFYSVGIGQISSEVPQNLSASRPQDRQFILSSKKLLLSDSGFYLCAWSGRSGRANEQFFGPGTRLTVL.

The chain carries TRBV24-1 and TRBJ1-2; 12 positions match TRBD1. Germline CDR1 KGHDR, CDR2 SFDVKD. The CDR3 loop spans 15 amino acids. The J segment lost 7 bases and the V segment lost 6 bases, leaving 8 bases of the junction unmatched. The CDR3 region has the DNA TGTGCCACCAGTCTCACGGGACAGGGGGCGCGTGGCTACACCTTC. It is translated as CATSLTGQGARGYTF.

This clonotype appeared a few times. The rearrangement uses TRBV4-3 and TRBJ2-1, with 7 bases that match TRBD2. The CDR3 extends over 18 amino acids. Germline CDR1 is LGHNA and CDR2 is YSLEER. V lost 1 base to trimming and J lost 6 bases; unmatched junction nucleotides: 15. In DNA, the CDR3 is TGCGCCAGCAGCCAAGTCCCCGGGGGTAGCGGGTCACGCAATGAGCAGTTCTTC. Its protein product is CASSQVPGGSGSRNEQFF.

The genes are TRBV20-1 and TRBJ2-3, with 7 bases identical to TRBD1. Germline CDR1 DFQATT, CDR2 SNEGSKA (reference sequence). The CDR3 loop spans 15 amino acids. Trimming cost V 3 bases and J 0 bases; bases outside gene matches: 6. CDR3 bases: TGCAGTGCTAGGAGTGGGGGACAGAGCACAGATACGCAGTATTTT. Protein sequence: CSARSGGQSTDTQYF.

The chain employs TRBV18 and TRBJ1-4; TRBD1 agrees at 7 bases. CDR3 size: 14 residues. CDR1 is KGHSH, CDR2 LQKENI, per germline. J lost 4 bases, V lost 6 bases, and 5 bases had no gene match. CDR3 residues: CASSLQGINEKLFF. For the CDR3, the DNA is TGTGCCAGCTCGTTACAGGGGATTAATGAAAAACTGTTTTTT. The full variable domain, completed using reference TRBV18 and TRBJ1-4, is NAGVMQNPRHLVRRRGQEARLRCSPMKGHSHVYWYRQLPEEGLKFMVYLQKENIIDESGMPKERFSAEFPKEGPSILRIQQVVRGDSAAYFCASSLQGINEKLFFGSGTQLSVL.

This chain connects TRBV6-5 to TRBJ2-1; 9 nucleotides match TRBD2. Germline assignment: CDR1 MNHEY and CDR2 SVGAGI. The CDR3 is 16 amino acids. Unmatched junction bases numbered 6, after V lost 2 bases and J lost 4 bases. In DNA form, the CDR3 reads TGTGCCAGCAGTTACCGCGGGGGGGGCCTATACAATGAGCAGTTCTTC. It is translated as CASSYRGGGLYNEQFF.

There are a few counts of this clonotype. The rearrangement links TRBV12-3 or TRBV12-4 to TRBJ2-3; 8 positions agree with TRBD1. J lost 6 bases, V lost 0 bases, and 5 bases had no gene match. The CDR3 extends over 15 amino acids. CDR3 sequence: CASSLAPGGQDTQYF. In nucleotides, the CDR3 is TGTGCCAGCAGTTTAGCTCCAGGGGGCCAGGATACGCAGTATTTT.

This clonotype was observed a few times. The V and J genes are TRBV25-1 and TRBJ1-1; D ambiguous. In germline, CDR1 is MGHDK, CDR2 SYGVNS. The V end was cut by 3 bases, the J end by 0 bases, with 23 bases between. The CDR3 runs 19 residues. Written as DNA, the CDR3 is TGTGCCAGCAGTGAGGGCAGAGGGCCCAACGGGGAAGTGAACACTGAAGCTTTCTTT. This sequence encodes CASSEGRGPNGEVNTEAFF. The whole variable domain, remainder taken from reference TRBV25-1 and TRBJ1-1, is EADIYQTPRYLVIGTGKKITLECSQTMGHDKMYWYQQDPGMELHLIHYSYGVNSTEKGDLSSESTVSRIRTEHFPLTLESARPSHTSQYLCASSEGRGPNGEVNTEAFFGQGTRLTVV.

Here the CDR3 reads CASSLRGDYSNQPQHF. CDR3 in DNA: TGTGCCAGCAGTTTACGCGGCGACTATAGCAATCAGCCCCAGCATTTT. V is TRBV27 and J is TRBJ1-5, with no clear D. The CDR3 spans 16 residues. With 2 bases removed from V and 0 bases from J, the gap between germline ends came to 11 bases. Germline CDR1 is MNHEY and CDR2 is SMNVEV (reference sequence).